The clone carrying this TCR beta chain showed up many times. The antigen is not known. This specimen comes from a study of T cells in Graves' hyperthyroidism and ophthalmopathy. Findings and caveats of the study: Prediction of ophthalmopathy progression came a median approximately 7 months pre-onset.

With 0 bases clipped from V and 5 bases from J, the junction kept 2 bases outside the gene matches. The CDR3 has 14 residues. Germline V gene lookup returns CDR1 SGDLS and CDR2 YYNGEE. The CDR3 regions of TCR beta were amplified from RNA transcripts. The HTBI primer set served for first-round RT-PCR of the TCR CDR3. One entry per CDR3 protein, called by TCRdb with MiXCR from the multiplex PCR reads. The sample holds a few hundred thousand distinct CDR3 sequences, roughly 18% seen once. Uncontrolled infections, other autoimmune diseases, pregnancy or lactation led to exclusion of patients. Sequenced material: blood. This chain uses TRBV9 with TRBJ2-1; 7 bases are shared with TRBD1. This sequence was found in a man aged 35-49 years with Graves' hyperthyroidism. CDR3 in amino acids: CASSVAQGNNEQFF. Written as DNA, the CDR3 is TGTGCCAGCAGCGTAGCACAGGGGAACAATGAGCAGTTCTTC.